The 18 T cell receptor beta chains below come from one sample, sequenced in a study of cytomegalovirus exposure and HLA in healthy donors. PCR employed 60 Vbeta and 13 Jbeta primers. The table came from immunoSEQ multiplex PCR; TCRdb's copy has only in-frame clones and leaves some out. The profile shows 150,000 to 200,000 clones, 70% of them singletons. The sample comprised PBMCs. Every receptor here comes from a man between 18 and 29 years old in good health and CMV-seropositive.

V and J are TRBV13 and TRBJ2-3; 7 nucleotides match TRBD2. With 2 bases clipped from V and 4 bases from J, the junction kept 6 bases outside the gene matches. Germline V CDR1 and CDR2: PRHDT, FYEKMQ (reference sequence). The CDR3 sequence is 15 residues long. CDR3 protein: CASSLLAGVPDTQYF. CDR3 nucleotides: TGTGCCAGCAGCTTATTGGCGGGAGTCCCAGATACGCAGTATTTT. The full variable domain, its missing parts supplied by reference TRBV13 and TRBJ2-3, is AAGVIQSPRHLIKEKRETATLKCYPIPRHDTVYWYQQGPGQDPQFLISFYEKMQSDKGSIPDRFSAQQFSDYHSELNMSSLELGDSALYFCASSLLAGVPDTQYFGPGTRLTVL.

This chain uses TRBV2 with TRBJ1-1; 10 positions match TRBD1. The J segment lost 1 base and the V segment lost 4 bases, leaving 0 bases of the junction unmatched. CDR3 length equals 14 residues. The germline gives CDR1 SNHLY, CDR2 FYNNEI. CDR3 sequence: CASSGDRGNTEAFF. In nucleotides, the CDR3 is TGTGCCAGCAGTGGGGACAGGGGGAACACTGAAGCTTTCTTT.

The sample holds a few counts of this clone. The chain couples TRBV6-5 to TRBJ1-1, with TRBD1 matching over 10 bases. V lost 6 bases and J lost 4; bases outside the gene matches: 2. CDR3 length: 13 residues. Per the germline V gene, CDR1 is MNHEY and CDR2 is SVGAGI. CDR3 sequence: CASRRTGGTEAFF. DNA for the CDR3: TGTGCCAGCAGGCGGACAGGGGGCACTGAAGCTTTCTTT.

This clone showed up just once. This chain joins TRBV5-1 and TRBJ2-1; 9 nucleotides line up with TRBD1. This CDR3 comprises 14 residues. The V segment lost 4 bases and the J segment 4 bases; nucleotides outside the gene matches: 3. Per germline, CDR1 SGHRS and CDR2 YFSETQ. The CDR3 DNA sequence: TGCGCCAGCAGCACTGGACAGGGGTACAATGAGCAGTTCTTC. As protein: CASSTGQGYNEQFF.

This clone was seen a single time. The rearrangement uses TRBV5-1 and TRBJ2-1; D is perhaps TRBD2 (6 bases). The CDR3 is made up of 14 amino acids. Germline CDR1 reads SGHRS; CDR2 reads YFSETQ. Trimming left V 0 bases short and J 6 bases short, with 10 bases between. CDR3 loop: CASSLGLEGNEQFF. CDR3 nucleotides: TGCGCCAGCAGCTTGGGACTAGAGGGCAATGAGCAGTTCTTC.

The chain links TRBV29-1 to TRBJ1-2; 9 positions match TRBD1. V dropped 7 bases and J dropped 6; count of bases not matched to a gene: 12. This CDR3 has 14 residues. In germline, CDR1 is SQVTM, CDR2 ANQGSEA. CDR3 in amino acids: CSAARDREPHGYTF. CDR3 nucleotides: TGCAGCGCCGCCAGGGACAGGGAGCCCCATGGCTACACCTTC. Variable domain in full (rest from reference TRBV29-1 and TRBJ1-2): SAVISQKPSRDICQRGTSLTIQCQVDSQVTMMFWYRQQPGQSLTLIATANQGSEATYESGFVIDKFPISRPNLTFSTLTVSNMSPEDSSIYLCSAARDREPHGYTFGSGTRLTVV.

CDR3 bases: TGTGCCAGCAGTGACTCGGACAACAATGAGCAGTTCTTC. Translating it yields CASSDSDNNEQFF. This chain links TRBV6-4 with TRBJ2-1; a weak D match, TRBD1 (5 bases). Germline CDR1 is MRHNA and CDR2 is SNTAGT. The CDR3 loop spans 13 amino acids. The germline V and J ends were trimmed by 0 bases and 5 bases, with 5 bases remaining between them.

The chain carries TRBV29-1 and TRBJ2-2, with D perhaps matching TRBD2 (6 bases). The germline V gene has CDR1 SQVTM and CDR2 ANQGSEA. The V end lost 7 bases, the J end lost 2 bases, and 17 bases lay between the germline ends. The CDR3 length is 15 residues. The CDR3 bases are TGCAGCGCCGAAGGTTTTAGCGGAAACACCGGGGAGCTGTTTTTT. It specifies CSAEGFSGNTGELFF.

This clone was observed a few times. The rearrangement uses TRBV2 and TRBJ1-2; D ambiguous. The CDR3 has 13 amino acids. Germline CDR1 reads SNHLY; CDR2 reads FYNNEI. Between the trimmed V and J ends, which lost 1 base and 8 bases, there was a span of 11 bases. Here the CDR3 DNA reads TGTGCCAGCAGTGAAGACCCACTGTTGGGCTACACCTTC. Amino acids: CASSEDPLLGYTF.

V is TRBV18 and J is TRBJ2-7; 11 positions match TRBD2. The CDR3 totals 18 residues. Germline trimming cut 2 bases from V and 0 bases from J; bases unmatched to any gene: 9. Germline CDR1 KGHSH, CDR2 LQKENI. CDR3 coding DNA: TGTGCCAGCTCACCAACACGAGGGACTAGCGGAACCTCCTACGAGCAGTACGTC. This encodes CASSPTRGTSGTSYEQYV.

CDR3 in amino acids: CASSLGGQGSEQYV. Written as DNA, the CDR3 is TGCGCCAGCAGCTTGGGGGGACAGGGGTCCGAGCAGTACGTC. The chain joins TRBV5-1 to TRBJ2-7, with TRBD1 matching over 10 bases. The CDR3 sequence is 14 residues long. Germline V gene lookup returns CDR1 SGHRS and CDR2 YFSETQ. The J segment lost 6 bases and the V segment lost 0 bases, leaving 3 bases of the junction unmatched.

This chain links TRBV7-2 with TRBJ2-4; D might be TRBD1 (6 bases). The V end was cut by 5 bases, the J end by 15 bases, with 14 bases between. Germline V gene sequence: CDR1 SGHTA, CDR2 FQGNSA. This CDR3 has 11 residues. CDR3 protein: CASSPGQKAYF. For the CDR3, the DNA is TGTGCCAGCAGCCCCGGACAGAAGGCGTACTTC.

This sequence joins TRBV21-1 and TRBJ2-7; the listed D gene, TRBD1, was not tested against the DNA. TRBV21-1 is classified as a pseudogene. This CDR3 has 16 amino acids. CDR3 in DNA: TGTGCCAGCAGCGCAGCAGGGGGCAAAAGCCCCTACGAGCAGTACGTC. Its translation: CASSAAGGKSPYEQYV.

The chain couples TRBV7-9 to TRBJ1-3, with D possibly matching TRBD1 (6 bases). The CDR3 is 14 residues long. Trimming stripped 5 bases from V and 7 bases from J, with 15 bases between. Germline loops: CDR1 SEHNR, CDR2 FQNEAQ (reference sequence). The CDR3 loop reads CASSAGQPGNTIYF. CDR3 bases: TGTGCCAGCAGCGCTGGACAGCCGGGGAACACCATATATTTT.

The rearrangement joins TRBV11-3 to TRBJ2-1, with 11 bases lining up with TRBD2. The germline gives CDR1 SGHNT, CDR2 YENEEA. CDR3 length equals 16 residues. V was clipped by 2 bases and J by 7 bases; unmatched bases: 7. The CDR3 region has the DNA TGTGCCAGCAGCTTAAATGGGTTAGCGGGAGGGAATGAGCAGTTCTTC. This sequence encodes CASSLNGLAGGNEQFF.

This clone was observed once. The chain employs TRBV14 and TRBJ2-5, with 13 bases that match TRBD2. Germline loops: CDR1 SGHDN, CDR2 FVKESK. V dropped 1 base and J dropped 4; count of bases not matched to a gene: 12. The CDR3 sequence is 19 residues long. The CDR3 DNA follows: TGTGCCAGCAGCCAAGTCTACGGGACTAGCGGGGCGAAGGGAGAGACCCAGTACTTC. Protein: CASSQVYGTSGAKGETQYF.

This sequence joins TRBV6-1 and TRBJ1-2, with TRBD1 matching over 8 bases. The germline V gene encodes CDR1 MNHNS and CDR2 SASEGT. The J segment lost 8 bases and the V segment lost 5 bases, leaving 7 bases of the junction unmatched. The CDR3 is made up of 13 amino acids. The CDR3: CASSSQGAWGYTF. Here the CDR3 DNA reads TGTGCCAGCAGTTCCCAGGGGGCTTGGGGCTACACCTTC.

The chain links TRBV2 to TRBJ2-2; 9 positions agree with TRBD2. Germline V gene data show CDR1 as SNHLY and CDR2 as FYNNEI. The CDR3 is 16 residues long. Trimming at V came to 8 bases and at J to 5 bases, leaving 12 bases not matched to a gene. CDR3 coding DNA: TGTGCCAGCTTGGGGCTAGCGGGATTCTTGACCGGGGAGCTGTTTTTT. It yields the protein CASLGLAGFLTGELFF. Using reference TRBV2 and TRBJ2-2 for the parts outside the CDR3, the full variable domain is EPEVTQTPSHQVTQMGQEVILRCVPISNHLYFYWYRQILGQKVEFLVSFYNNEISEKSEIFDDQFSVERPDGSNFTLKIRSTKLEDSAMYFCASLGLAGFLTGELFFGEGSRLTVL.